Listed here is a single TCR beta chain. This sample was taken from a study of blood T cell repertoires in COVID-19. Study summary: Donors in the United States, Italy and Spain gave samples during acute or convalescent COVID-19. Sources were T cells, B-cell-depleted T cells, or PBMCs; the material itself was cDNA or gDNA.

Germline assignment: CDR1 SGHTS and CDR2 YDEGEE. This CDR3 comprises 15 residues. The V and J ends lost 2 bases and 12 bases, in that order; junction bases with no gene match: 13. Original processing methods: Amplification from reference gene primers served as the basis for estimated nucleated cell counts. The table came from immunoSEQ multiplex PCR; TCRdb's copy has only in-frame clones and leaves some out. For V, J and clone size, that table is used; D and trimming come from the DNA. The table has some 240,000 clones, approximately 80% seen once; the top ten hold around 1.5%. The chain links TRBV5-8 to TRBJ2-7; 11 bases align to TRBD2. The sequenced sample was peripheral blood. The clonotype originates from a woman in her thirties or forties who had recovered from COVID-19. The CDR3 coding sequence is TGTGCCAGCAGCTTCGGTCGGGCTAGCGGGGGGCTCGCGTACTTC. Translated: CASSFGRASGGLAYF.